These T cell receptor beta chains were read from a single sample in a study of human T cells and chemical hapten exposure. TCRdb re-called the RACE reads through MiXCR, storing one row per CDR3 protein. The sample has about 84,000 distinct CDR3 sequences; 10% are singletons. The specimen was whole blood, collected in connection with sensitization to the hapten diphenylcyclopropenone (DPC). These receptors were obtained from a woman aged 50 to 65 with alopecia areata. Some clones in this sample may be carry-over from other donors' samples. CDR3s include the opening cysteine and the closing phenylalanine or tryptophan. Clone size is shown for a subset of rows, as once, few, many or a class of expanded clone.

V gene: TRBV12-3/TRBV12-4
CDR3 length: 14
clone size: NA
CDR3 protein: CASIPSGNTGELFF

V gene: TRBV7-2
CDR3 length: 18
clone size: many
CDR3 protein: CASSLNGIGRTNTGELFF

V gene: TRBV28
CDR3 length: 13
clone size: few
CDR3 protein: CASATGLSYEQYF

V gene: TRBV3-1
CDR3 length: 14
clone size: few
CDR3 protein: CASTFLTVKNIQYF

V gene: TRBV18
CDR3 length: 13
clone size: few
CDR3 protein: CASSPQANTEAFF

V gene: TRBV5-4
CDR3 length: 16
clone size: many
CDR3 protein: CASSNGLAGGLNIQYF

V gene: TRBV6-1
CDR3 length: 14
clone size: few
CDR3 protein: CASTTVSWPGELFF

V gene: TRBV28
CDR3 length: 14
clone size: many
CDR3 protein: CASSYLPQGYGYTF

V gene: TRBV20-1
CDR3 length: 17
clone size: few
CDR3 protein: CSARGLAGGYGSYEQYF

V gene: TRBV24-1
CDR3 length: 15
clone size: NA
CDR3 protein: CATSDLRERFDEQFF

V gene: TRBV6-1
CDR3 length: 14
clone size: NA
CDR3 protein: CASIFRGNTGELFF

V gene: TRBV12-3/TRBV12-4
CDR3 length: 18
clone size: NA
CDR3 protein: CASSLNWAAGHSQETQYF

V gene: TRBV28
CDR3 length: 14
clone size: many
CDR3 protein: CASSRAGSGQPQHF

V gene: TRBV28
CDR3 length: 13
clone size: NA
CDR3 protein: CASSLWVVQPQHF

V gene: TRBV3-1
CDR3 length: 15
clone size: many
CDR3 protein: CASSLQAGGVGELFF

V gene: TRBV3-1
CDR3 length: 14
clone size: many
CDR3 protein: CASQGTVSSYEQYF

V gene: TRBV12-3/TRBV12-4
CDR3 length: 13
clone size: few
CDR3 protein: CASSRQQGSEQFF

V gene: TRBV24-1
CDR3 length: 17
clone size: NA
CDR3 protein: CATSDTGQGVGTDTQYF